This TCR beta chain was found in a study of blood T cell repertoires in COVID-19. Study details: Sources were T cells, B-cell-depleted T cells, or PBMCs; the material itself was cDNA or gDNA.

This CDR3 comprises 16 residues. In germline, CDR1 is SGHDT, CDR2 YYEEEE. V lost 3 bases, J lost 8 bases, and 23 bases lay in between. Study processing details: Amplification of reference gene primers provided the estimated nucleated cell counts. Some clones are missing from TCRdb's copy, which holds only in-frame ones; the method was immunoSEQ multiplex PCR. That table furnishes V, J and clone size, whereas the DNA furnished D and trimming. The sample carries about 170,000 clones, about nine tenths recorded once. This chain links TRBV5-6 with TRBJ1-2; TRBD1 might be the D (5 bases). The receptor was isolated from a man between 65 and 79 years old with acute or convalescent COVID-19. Input material: peripheral blood. The DNA for the CDR3 is TGTGCCAGCAGCTGGCGAATGGCAGGGCTGCAGAAAGGCTACACCTTC. It encodes CASSWRMAGLQKGYTF. Variable domain in full (rest from reference TRBV5-6 and TRBJ1-2): DAGVTQSPTHLIKTRGQQVTLRCSPKSGHDTVSWYQQALGQGPQFIFQYYEEEERQRGNFPDRFSGHQFPNYSSELNVNALLLGDSALYLCASSWRMAGLQKGYTFGSGTRLTVV.